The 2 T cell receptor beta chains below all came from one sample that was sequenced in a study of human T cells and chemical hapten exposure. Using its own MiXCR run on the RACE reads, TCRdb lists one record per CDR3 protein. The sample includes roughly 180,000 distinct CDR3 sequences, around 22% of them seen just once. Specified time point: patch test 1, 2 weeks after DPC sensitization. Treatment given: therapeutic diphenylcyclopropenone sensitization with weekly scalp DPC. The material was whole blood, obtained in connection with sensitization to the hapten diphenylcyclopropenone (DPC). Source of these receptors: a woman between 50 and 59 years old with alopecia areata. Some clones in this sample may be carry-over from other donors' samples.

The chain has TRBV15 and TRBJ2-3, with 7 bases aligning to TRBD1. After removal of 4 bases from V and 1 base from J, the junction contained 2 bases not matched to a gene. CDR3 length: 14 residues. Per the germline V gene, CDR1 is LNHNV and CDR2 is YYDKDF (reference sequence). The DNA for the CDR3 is TGTGCCACCAGCAAGGGACAGCGCACAGATACGCAGTATTTT. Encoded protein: CATSKGQRTDTQYF.

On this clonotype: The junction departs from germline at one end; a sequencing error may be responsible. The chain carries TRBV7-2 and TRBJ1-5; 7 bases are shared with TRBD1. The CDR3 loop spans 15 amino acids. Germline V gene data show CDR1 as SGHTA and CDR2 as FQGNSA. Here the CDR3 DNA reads TGTGCCAGCAGGTTAGGGGGCGTAAGCAATCAGCCCCAGCATTTT. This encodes CASRLGGVSNQPQHF. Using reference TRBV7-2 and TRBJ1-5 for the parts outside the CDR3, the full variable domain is GAGVSQSPSNKVTEKGKDVELRCDPISGHTALYWYRQSLGQGLEFLIYFQGNSAPDKSGLPSDRFSAERTGGSVSTLTIQRTQQEDSAVYLCASRLGGVSNQPQHFGDGTRLSIL.